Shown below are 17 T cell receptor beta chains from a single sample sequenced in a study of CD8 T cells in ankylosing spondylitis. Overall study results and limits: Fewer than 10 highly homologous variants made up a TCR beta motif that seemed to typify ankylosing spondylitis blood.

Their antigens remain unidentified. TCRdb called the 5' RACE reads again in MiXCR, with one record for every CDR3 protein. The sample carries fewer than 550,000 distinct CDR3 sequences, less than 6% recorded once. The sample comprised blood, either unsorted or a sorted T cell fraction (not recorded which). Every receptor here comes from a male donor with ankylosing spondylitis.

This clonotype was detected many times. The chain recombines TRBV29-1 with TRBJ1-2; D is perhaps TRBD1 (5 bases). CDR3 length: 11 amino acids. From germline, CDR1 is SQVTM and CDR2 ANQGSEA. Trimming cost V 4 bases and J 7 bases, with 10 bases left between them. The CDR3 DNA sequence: TGCAGCGTTGGGGGGTTGATTGGCTACACCTTC. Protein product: CSVGGLIGYTF.

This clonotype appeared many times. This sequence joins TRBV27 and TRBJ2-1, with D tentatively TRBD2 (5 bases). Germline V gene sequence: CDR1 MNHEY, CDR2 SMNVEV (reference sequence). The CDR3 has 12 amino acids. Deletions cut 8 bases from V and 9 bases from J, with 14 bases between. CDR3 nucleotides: TGTGCCAGCTGGGCCGTGGGGAGTGAGCAGTTCTTC. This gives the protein CASWAVGSEQFF.

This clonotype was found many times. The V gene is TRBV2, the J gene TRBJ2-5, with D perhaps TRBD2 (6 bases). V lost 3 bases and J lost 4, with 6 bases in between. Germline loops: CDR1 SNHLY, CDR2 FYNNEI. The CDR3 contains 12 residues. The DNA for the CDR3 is TGTGCCAGCAGTGAGGGAGGAGAGACCCAGTACTTC. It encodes CASSEGGETQYF.

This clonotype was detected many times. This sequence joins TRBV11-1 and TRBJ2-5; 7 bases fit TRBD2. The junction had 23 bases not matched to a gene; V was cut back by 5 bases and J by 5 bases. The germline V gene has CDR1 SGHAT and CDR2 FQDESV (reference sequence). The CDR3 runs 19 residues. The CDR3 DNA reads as TGTGCCAGCAGCGTAACCCACGGTACTAGCGTTAGACCCGGCGAGACCCAGTACTTC. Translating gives CASSVTHGTSVRPGETQYF.

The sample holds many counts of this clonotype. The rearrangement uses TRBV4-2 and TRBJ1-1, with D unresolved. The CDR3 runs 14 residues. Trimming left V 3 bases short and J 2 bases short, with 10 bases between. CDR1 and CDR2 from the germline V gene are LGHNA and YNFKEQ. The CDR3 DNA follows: TGTGCCAGCAGCCAGGTATCGGTAAACACTGAAGCTTTCTTT. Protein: CASSQVSVNTEAFF.

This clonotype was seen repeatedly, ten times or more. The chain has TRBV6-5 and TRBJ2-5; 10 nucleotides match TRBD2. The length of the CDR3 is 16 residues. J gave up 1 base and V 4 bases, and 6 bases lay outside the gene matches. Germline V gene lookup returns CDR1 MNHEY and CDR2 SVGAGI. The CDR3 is CASSSTGLAAQETQYF. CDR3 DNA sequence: TGTGCCAGCAGTTCCACCGGACTAGCGGCCCAAGAGACCCAGTACTTC.

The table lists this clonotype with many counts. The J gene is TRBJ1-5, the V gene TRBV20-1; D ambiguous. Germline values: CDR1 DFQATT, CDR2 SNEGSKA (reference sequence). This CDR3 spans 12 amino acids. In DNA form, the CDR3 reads TGCAGCTTAGGACGGAGCAATCAGCCCCAGCATTTT. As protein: CSLGRSNQPQHF.

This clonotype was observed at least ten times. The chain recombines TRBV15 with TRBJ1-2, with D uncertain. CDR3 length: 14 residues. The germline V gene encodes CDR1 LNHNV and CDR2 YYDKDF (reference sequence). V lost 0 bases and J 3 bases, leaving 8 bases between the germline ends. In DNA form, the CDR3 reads TGTGCCACCAGCAGAGATACGGTTTACTATGGCTACACCTTC. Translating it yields CATSRDTVYYGYTF.

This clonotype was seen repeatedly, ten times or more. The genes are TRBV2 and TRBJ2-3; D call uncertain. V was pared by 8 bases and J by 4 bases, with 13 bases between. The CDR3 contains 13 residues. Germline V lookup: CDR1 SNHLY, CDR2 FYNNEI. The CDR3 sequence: CASHVGPADTQYF. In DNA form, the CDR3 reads TGTGCCAGCCACGTTGGACCGGCAGATACGCAGTATTTT.

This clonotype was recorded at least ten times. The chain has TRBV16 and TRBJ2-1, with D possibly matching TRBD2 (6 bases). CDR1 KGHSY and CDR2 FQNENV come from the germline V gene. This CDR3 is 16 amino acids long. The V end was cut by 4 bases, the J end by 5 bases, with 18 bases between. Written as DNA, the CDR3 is TGTGCCAGCAGCCGCCCTCTTGCGGCGGGAAACAATGAGCAGTTCTTC. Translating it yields CASSRPLAAGNNEQFF.

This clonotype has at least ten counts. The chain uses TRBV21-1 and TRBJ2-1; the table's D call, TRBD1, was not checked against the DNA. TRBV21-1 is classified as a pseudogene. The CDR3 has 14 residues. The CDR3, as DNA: TGTGCCAGCAGTCCCCGGGACAGCTACAATGAGCAGTTCTTC. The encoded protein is CASSPRDSYNEQFF.

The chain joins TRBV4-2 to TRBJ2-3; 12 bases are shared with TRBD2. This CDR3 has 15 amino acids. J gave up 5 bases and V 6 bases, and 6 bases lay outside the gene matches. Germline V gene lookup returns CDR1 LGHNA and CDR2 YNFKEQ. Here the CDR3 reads CASRPSGGAGDTQYF. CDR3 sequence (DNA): TGTGCCAGCAGACCTAGCGGGGGGGCCGGAGATACGCAGTATTTT.

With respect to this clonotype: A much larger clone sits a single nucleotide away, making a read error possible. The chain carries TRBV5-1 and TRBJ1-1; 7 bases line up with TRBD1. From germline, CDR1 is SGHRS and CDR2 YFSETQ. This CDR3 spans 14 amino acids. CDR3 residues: CASSLEGGETEDFF. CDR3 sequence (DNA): TGCGCCAGCAGCTTGGAAGGGGGCGAAACTGAAGATTTCTTT.

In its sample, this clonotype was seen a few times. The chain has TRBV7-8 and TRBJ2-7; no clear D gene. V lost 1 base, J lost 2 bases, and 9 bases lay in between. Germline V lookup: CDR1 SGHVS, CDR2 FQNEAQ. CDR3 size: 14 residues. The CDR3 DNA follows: TGTGCCAGCAGCTTAGGGGCCCGACCCTACGAGCAGTACTTC. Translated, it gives CASSLGARPYEQYF.

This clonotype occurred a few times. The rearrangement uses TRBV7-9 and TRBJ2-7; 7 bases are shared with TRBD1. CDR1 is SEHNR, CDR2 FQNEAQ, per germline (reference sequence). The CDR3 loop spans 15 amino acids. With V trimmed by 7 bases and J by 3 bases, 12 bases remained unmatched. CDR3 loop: CASTATGALNYEQYF. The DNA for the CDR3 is TGTGCCAGCACTGCCACAGGGGCCCTTAACTACGAGCAGTACTTC.

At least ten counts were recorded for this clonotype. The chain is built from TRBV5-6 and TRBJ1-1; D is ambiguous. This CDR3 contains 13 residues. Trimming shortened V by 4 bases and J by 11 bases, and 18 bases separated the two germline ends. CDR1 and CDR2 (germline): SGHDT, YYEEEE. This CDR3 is CASSLKGFKAAFF. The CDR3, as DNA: TGTGCCAGCAGCCTTAAGGGATTCAAGGCGGCTTTCTTT.

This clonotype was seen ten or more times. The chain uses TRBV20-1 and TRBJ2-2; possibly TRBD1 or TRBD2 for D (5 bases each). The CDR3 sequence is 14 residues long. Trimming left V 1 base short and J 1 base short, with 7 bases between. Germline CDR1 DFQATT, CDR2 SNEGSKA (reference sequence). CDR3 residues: CSARAGRNTGELFF. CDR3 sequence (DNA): TGCAGTGCTAGAGCGGGACGGAACACCGGGGAGCTGTTTTTT.